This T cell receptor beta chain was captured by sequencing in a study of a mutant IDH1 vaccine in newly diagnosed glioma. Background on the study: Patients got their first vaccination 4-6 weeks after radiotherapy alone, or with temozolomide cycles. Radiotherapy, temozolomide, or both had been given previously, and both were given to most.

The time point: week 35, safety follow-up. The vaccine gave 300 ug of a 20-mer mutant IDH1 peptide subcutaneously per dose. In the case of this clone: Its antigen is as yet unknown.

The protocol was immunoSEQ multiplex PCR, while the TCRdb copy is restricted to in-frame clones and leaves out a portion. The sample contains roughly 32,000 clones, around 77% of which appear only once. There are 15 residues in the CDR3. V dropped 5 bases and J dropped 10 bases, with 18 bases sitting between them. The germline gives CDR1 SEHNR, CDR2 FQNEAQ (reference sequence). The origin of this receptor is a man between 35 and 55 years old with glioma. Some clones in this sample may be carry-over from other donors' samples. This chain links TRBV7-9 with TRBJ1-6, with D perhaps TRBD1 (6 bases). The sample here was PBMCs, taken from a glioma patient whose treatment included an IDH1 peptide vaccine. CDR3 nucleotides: TGTGCCAGCAGCCAGGGGATCCCGGGACGGTCACCCCTCCACTTT. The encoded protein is CASSQGIPGRSPLHF.